The 30 T cell receptor beta chains presented below share a single source sample, sequenced in a study of blood T cell repertoires in COVID-19. This table comes from immunoSEQ multiplex PCR, and its TCRdb copy is limited to in-frame clones, with some not included. The sample shows approximately 160,000 clones, around 83% of them seen only once. The source material was peripheral blood. The receptors originated from a man aged 70 or older who had recovered from COVID-19.

The chain carries TRBV20-1 and TRBJ2-7; 7 nucleotides line up with TRBD1. Trimming cost V 3 bases and J 5 bases; bases outside gene matches: 10. CDR1 DFQATT and CDR2 SNEGSKA come from the germline V gene (reference sequence). The CDR3 is made up of 14 amino acids. The CDR3 loop reads CSASSFHRGDEQYF. DNA of the CDR3: TGCAGTGCTAGTAGTTTTCACAGGGGAGACGAGCAGTACTTC.

CDR3 sequence: CASSSGGGGEQFF. The CDR3 coding sequence is TGTGCCAGCAGTTCAGGCGGAGGAGGTGAGCAGTTCTTC. The gene calls are TRBV6-5 and TRBJ2-1; a possible D gene is TRBD2 (5 bases). This CDR3 contains 13 residues. Per the germline V gene, CDR1 is MNHEY and CDR2 is SVGAGI. Trimming removed 4 bases at V and 9 bases at J, with 13 bases between.

This clone was picked up one time. J is TRBJ2-5 and V is TRBV3-1 (or the pseudogene TRBV3-2); maybe TRBD1 (7 bases). This CDR3 spans 15 amino acids. Germline V gene sequence: CDR1 LGHDT, CDR2 YNNKEL (reference sequence). Trimming stripped 0 bases from V and 6 bases from J, with 14 bases between. In nucleotides, the CDR3 is TGTGCCAGCAGCCAAGACCAGGGGGGCCATCAGACCCAGTACTTC. Amino acids: CASSQDQGGHQTQYF.

V usage is TRBV5-1 and J usage is TRBJ2-3, with D unclear. CDR1 and CDR2 from the germline V gene are SGHRS and YFSETQ. The CDR3 covers 16 residues. With 2 bases removed from V and 4 bases from J, the gap between germline ends came to 17 bases. The CDR3 loop is CASSLDGQIGSDTQYF. CDR3 DNA: TGCGCCAGCAGCTTAGATGGGCAGATCGGCTCAGATACGCAGTATTTT.

V is TRBV4-3 and J is TRBJ1-1; 8 nucleotides line up with TRBD1. With V trimmed by 0 bases and J by 5 bases, 14 bases remained unmatched. Per germline, CDR1 LGHNA and CDR2 YSLEER. This CDR3 spans 18 amino acids. CDR3 residues: CASSQDPTGAGAVTEAFF. CDR3 nucleotides: TGCGCCAGCAGCCAAGATCCGACAGGGGCCGGAGCGGTGACTGAAGCTTTCTTT.

The CDR3, as DNA: TGTGCCAGCAGTGACCAGGCGGGAGGGCCCCATGAGCAGTTCTTC. It translates to CASSDQAGGPHEQFF. This sequence joins TRBV6-4 and TRBJ2-1; the match to TRBD2 covers 9 bases. The CDR3 extends over 15 amino acids. The junction had 7 bases not matched to a gene; V was cut back by 2 bases and J by 8 bases. The germline V gene encodes CDR1 MRHNA and CDR2 SNTAGT.

Comment on this clone: Additional DNA sequences in this sample encode the identical CDR3. V gene TRBV4-1 combines with J gene TRBJ1-4; the D gene is possibly TRBD1 (5 bases). The CDR3 loop spans 15 amino acids. V was trimmed by 4 bases and J by 0 bases, leaving 9 bases between them. Germline CDR1 MGHRA, CDR2 YSYEKL. CDR3 in amino acids: CASSPQGATNEKLFF. The CDR3 DNA reads as TGCGCCAGCAGCCCGCAGGGTGCAACTAATGAAAAACTGTTTTTT.

The chain combines TRBV25-1 with TRBJ1-1; D is perhaps TRBD1 (6 bases). V was trimmed by 3 bases and J by 0 bases, leaving 8 bases between them. Germline V lookup: CDR1 MGHDK, CDR2 SYGVNS. The CDR3 length is 14 residues. CDR3 DNA: TGTGCCAGCAGTGATCAGGGGATGAACACTGAAGCTTTCTTT. As protein: CASSDQGMNTEAFF.

The chain joins TRBV29-1 to TRBJ1-1; D gene unclear. The CDR3 has 15 residues. The ends were cut back, 4 bases at V and 0 bases at J, with 15 bases in the middle. The germline CDR1 and CDR2 sequences are SQVTM and ANQGSEA. The CDR3 nucleotides are TGCAGCGTTGGAAATTTAGGAGGGCTGAACACTGAAGCTTTCTTT. Its protein product is CSVGNLGGLNTEAFF.

The chain joins TRBV9 to TRBJ2-7; 8 nucleotides align to TRBD2. V dropped 0 bases and J dropped 7; count of bases not matched to a gene: 6. Per germline, CDR1 SGDLS and CDR2 YYNGEE. This CDR3 spans 14 amino acids. The CDR3 here is CASSVDGRALEQYF. CDR3 DNA sequence: TGTGCCAGCAGCGTAGACGGGAGGGCCTTGGAGCAGTACTTC.

The V gene is TRBV5-1, the J gene TRBJ2-7; maybe TRBD1 (5 bases). V was clipped by 2 bases and J by 1 base, with 16 bases between them. CDR1 and CDR2 (germline): SGHRS, YFSETQ. The CDR3 covers 16 residues. In nucleotides, the CDR3 is TGCGCCAGCAGCTTACCAAGGGGCACCTCTTCCTACGAGCAGTACTTC. Translated, it gives CASSLPRGTSSYEQYF.

This chain connects TRBV7-9 to TRBJ2-7; 11 bases agree with TRBD2. The length of the CDR3 is 14 residues. The V gene's germline CDR1 is SEHNR and CDR2 FQNEAQ (reference sequence). V was pared by 5 bases and J by 4 bases, with 4 bases of the junction left unmatched. The CDR3 sequence: CASSPTSGSYEQYF. CDR3 nucleotides: TGTGCCAGCAGCCCTACTAGCGGGAGTTACGAGCAGTACTTC.

The chain uses TRBV29-1 and TRBJ2-3; D is perhaps TRBD1 (6 bases). The CDR3 runs 14 residues. CDR1 SQVTM and CDR2 ANQGSEA come from the germline V gene. The V and J ends lost 7 bases and 0 bases respectively, with 14 bases between them. The CDR3 DNA sequence: TGCAGCGCGAGTGGACAGATTAGCACAGATACGCAGTATTTT. It codes for CSASGQISTDTQYF.

This clone showed up just a few times. The genes are TRBV6-2 or TRBV6-3 and TRBJ1-5, with 7 bases lining up with TRBD1. With V trimmed by 6 bases and J by 7 bases, 6 bases remained unmatched. Germline CDR1 and CDR2: MNHEY and SVGEGT. The CDR3 extends over 13 amino acids. CDR3 nucleotides: TGTGCCAGCAGCTGGACAGGTTTGCAGCCCCAGCATTTT. Protein sequence: CASSWTGLQPQHF.

The chain carries TRBV3-1 (or the pseudogene TRBV3-2) and TRBJ2-7; no clear D gene. Germline CDR1 LGHDT, CDR2 YNNKEL (reference sequence). Trimming cost V 3 bases and J 8 bases, with 14 bases left between them. The CDR3 loop spans 13 amino acids. CDR3 DNA sequence: TGTGCCAGCAGCCAGTTATGGAGACCACAGCAGTACTTC. Its protein is CASSQLWRPQQYF.

The chain links TRBV10-3 to TRBJ1-6, with D perhaps matching TRBD1 (5 bases). V was clipped by 3 bases and J by 8 bases, with 11 bases between them. The germline gives CDR1 ENHRY, CDR2 SYGVKD. The CDR3 runs to 14 residues. Here the CDR3 reads CAISDLGGDSPLHF. The CDR3 DNA reads as TGTGCCATCAGTGATCTGGGGGGGGATTCACCCCTCCACTTT.

The chain links TRBV5-1 to TRBJ1-3, with D perhaps matching TRBD1 (6 bases). This CDR3 is built from 17 residues. Looked up from germline, CDR1 is SGHRS and CDR2 is YFSETQ. The ends were cut back, 0 bases at V and 1 base at J, with 14 bases in the middle. The CDR3 sequence: CASSLDQTGSSGNTIYF. The CDR3 DNA sequence: TGCGCCAGCAGCTTGGACCAAACAGGGTCGTCTGGAAACACCATATATTTT. The full variable domain, with the rest looked up from reference TRBV5-1 and TRBJ1-3, is KAGVTQTPRYLIKTRGQQVTLSCSPISGHRSVSWYQQTPGQGLQFLFEYFSETQRNKGNFPGRFSGRQFSNSRSEMNVSTLELGDSALYLCASSLDQTGSSGNTIYFGEGSWLTVV.

A single count supports this clone. The chain combines TRBV4-3 with TRBJ2-7; D may be TRBD2 (5 bases). The CDR3 spans 15 residues. Deletions cut 0 bases from V and 1 base from J, with 10 bases between. Germline V gives CDR1 LGHNA, CDR2 YSLEER. The DNA of the CDR3 is TGCGCCAGCAGCCAAGATGGTCGGGGTTCCTACGAGCAGTACTTC. Amino acid sequence: CASSQDGRGSYEQYF.

This clone was detected only once. The chain employs TRBV6-4 and TRBJ2-7, with D unresolved. The CDR3 loop spans 18 amino acids. V was clipped by 0 bases and J by 4 bases, with 22 bases between them. Germline V gene lookup returns CDR1 MRHNA and CDR2 SNTAGT. The CDR3 nucleotides are TGTGCCAGCAGTGACTCAAATATGTGGAGTTTGTTACCTTACGAGCAGTACTTC. Translated, it gives CASSDSNMWSLLPYEQYF.

The chain couples TRBV7-2 to TRBJ2-1; TRBD2 matches 8 bases. Germline-derived CDR1 and CDR2 are SGHTA and FQGNSA. The J segment lost 9 bases and the V segment lost 3 bases, leaving 7 bases of the junction unmatched. The CDR3 contains 14 residues. The CDR3 DNA sequence: TGTGCCAGCAGCTTTCTAGCGGGCGAGGTTGAGCAGTTCTTC. Amino acid sequence: CASSFLAGEVEQFF.

Comment on this clone: One end of the junction varies from germline; a read error may be responsible. This sequence joins TRBV12-3 or TRBV12-4 and TRBJ1-2; D not resolved. This CDR3 contains 13 residues. CDR3 sequence reads: CASSSWQNYRYTF. The CDR3 coding sequence is TGTGCCAGCAGCTCCTGGCAGAACTATCGCTACACCTTC.

The chain joins TRBV5-6 to TRBJ1-1; TRBD1 is a possible D gene (5 bases). CDR3 length: 13 amino acids. Germline V gives CDR1 SGHDT, CDR2 YYEEEE. Trimming took off 0 bases at V and 6 bases at J, with 9 bases between the two ends. The CDR3 DNA sequence: TGTGCCAGCAGCTTGGGGAGGGGCGCTGAAGCTTTCTTT. It codes for CASSLGRGAEAFF.

The chain is built from TRBV12-3 or TRBV12-4 and TRBJ2-3; unclear D gene. Trimming stripped 0 bases from V and 6 bases from J, with 4 bases between. The CDR3 runs to 12 residues. This CDR3 is CASSLASDTQYF. The CDR3 nucleotides are TGTGCCAGCAGTTTAGCGTCGGATACGCAGTATTTT.

The chain uses TRBV19 and TRBJ2-7, with TRBD2 matching over 15 bases. The germline gives CDR1 LNHDA, CDR2 SQIVND (reference sequence). This CDR3 contains 16 residues. Germline trimming cut 5 bases from V and 6 bases from J; bases unmatched to any gene: 8. The CDR3 reads CASSQLAGLAGGEQYF. CDR3 DNA: TGTGCCAGTAGTCAACTGGCGGGACTAGCGGGAGGCGAGCAGTACTTC.

The V gene is TRBV7-9, the J gene TRBJ2-7; D might be TRBD2 (5 bases). The CDR3 contains 16 residues. CDR1 and CDR2 (germline): SEHNR, FQNEAQ (reference sequence). V was shortened by 5 bases and J by 0 bases, with 17 bases between the two germline ends. The CDR3 coding sequence is TGTGCCAGCAGCCCCGGGGAGACTACTTACTCCTACGAGCAGTACTTC. Protein sequence: CASSPGETTYSYEQYF.

The genes are TRBV6-5 and TRBJ1-1, with 7 bases matching TRBD1. J gave up 2 bases and V 6 bases, and 9 bases lay outside the gene matches. Germline loops: CDR1 MNHEY, CDR2 SVGAGI. The CDR3 length is 15 residues. CDR3 in DNA: TGTGCCAGCAGAATACAGACAGGGATCAACACTGAAGCTTTCTTT. Protein product: CASRIQTGINTEAFF.

This chain joins TRBV24-1 and TRBJ2-1; 9 bases agree with TRBD1. This CDR3 contains 16 residues. CDR1 is KGHDR, CDR2 SFDVKD, per germline. V gave up 1 base and J gave up 6 bases; unmatched junction bases: 6. CDR3 sequence: CATSDFGTGNRNEQFF. The CDR3 DNA follows: TGTGCCACCAGTGATTTCGGGACAGGGAATCGCAATGAGCAGTTCTTC.

The chain employs TRBV21-1 and TRBJ2-5; the table's D call TRBD1 went unverified against the DNA. TRBV21-1 has pseudogene status. The length of the CDR3 is 17 residues. CDR3 loop: CASSKAGASKYQETQYF. CDR3 in DNA: TGTGCCAGCAGCAAAGCGGGGGCCAGCAAATACCAAGAGACCCAGTACTTC.

The chain is built from TRBV25-1 and TRBJ2-3; 7 bases line up with TRBD2. Per germline, CDR1 MGHDK and CDR2 SYGVNS. J gave up 1 base and V 3 bases, and 4 bases lay outside the gene matches. This CDR3 has 15 residues. CDR3 region: CASSDEREGTDTQYF. As DNA, the CDR3 is TGTGCCAGCAGTGATGAACGGGAGGGCACAGATACGCAGTATTTT.

V is TRBV28 and J is TRBJ2-3; 8 positions agree with TRBD1. V lost 6 bases to trimming and J lost 0 bases; unmatched junction nucleotides: 2. The length of the CDR3 is 14 residues. Germline V gene data show CDR1 as MDHEN and CDR2 as SYDVKM. The CDR3 nucleotides read TGTGCCAGCAGGACAGGGGTGAGCACAGATACGCAGTATTTT. Protein: CASRTGVSTDTQYF.